This is a list of T cell receptor beta chains from one sample in a study of control samples from healthy donors and cancer patients. Measured with immunoSEQ multiplex PCR; TCRdb has only the in-frame clones, and not every one. The table has under 150,000 clones, 80% to 90% seen once. The specimen was blood. The receptors stem from a woman between 25 and 40 years old in good health. Both conserved end residues are part of each CDR3. D genes are given only for firm matches. The size field is filled for only some rows; it gives once, few, many or a size class.

NA,NA,TRBJ1-1,TRBV6-5,CASSYGTDAEAFF,TGTGCCAGCAGTTACGGTACAGATGCTGAAGCTTTCTTT
NA,NA,TRBJ1-6,TRBV28,CASSLPNSPLHF,TGTGCCAGCAGTTTACCCAATTCACCCCTCCACTTT
NA,few,TRBJ1-2,TRBV30,CAWSVGKEGAGYTF,TGTGCCTGGAGTGTTGGCAAGGAGGGAGCTGGCTACACCTTC
TRBD2,NA,TRBJ2-1,TRBV24-1,CATSDSGLAGVGEQFF,TGTGCCACCAGTGATTCGGGACTAGCGGGAGTTGGGGAGCAGTTCTTC
TRBD2,NA,TRBJ2-3,TRBV29-1,CSVRGESTDTQYF,TGCAGCGTTCGGGGGGAGAGCACAGATACGCAGTATTTT
NA,once,TRBJ1-2,TRBV30,CAWAKDSRDLGYTF,TGTGCCTGGGCAAAGGACAGTCGAGATCTTGGCTACACCTTC
NA,NA,TRBJ1-5,TRBV7-8,CASSSRTGNQPQHF,TGTGCCAGCAGCTCCCGGACTGGGAATCAGCCCCAGCATTTT
TRBD1,NA,TRBJ1-2,TRBV6-5,CASKDRAMSWFGYTF,TGTGCCAGCAAAGACAGGGCAATGAGTTGGTTTGGCTACACCTTC
NA,few,TRBJ1-5,TRBV2,CASSARGGNQPQHF,TGTGCCAGCAGTGCGAGGGGCGGCAATCAGCCCCAGCATTTT
NA,NA,TRBJ2-7,TRBV5-1,CASSSEGGSNEQYF,TGCGCCAGCAGCTCCGAAGGGGGTTCCAACGAGCAGTACTTC
TRBD2,NA,TRBJ2-1,TRBV4-2,CASSRGEGLAGYGDEQFF,TGTGCCAGCAGCCGGGGGGAGGGACTAGCGGGATATGGGGATGAGCAGTTCTTC
NA,NA,TRBJ1-2,TRBV28,CAAGRVEANYGYTF,TGTGCGGCGGGCAGGGTTGAAGCTAACTATGGCTACACCTTC
NA,NA,TRBJ2-2,TRBV10-3,CAITPRSGSGELFF,TGTGCCATCACCCCCCGGAGTGGCTCCGGGGAGCTGTTTTTT
NA,NA,TRBJ1-6,TRBV4-1,CASSQATSGNSPLHF,TGCGCCAGCAGCCAAGCGACCTCGGGTAATTCACCCCTCCACTTT
TRBD1,once,TRBJ2-3,TRBV6-5,CASSYGTGSTDTQYF,TGTGCCAGCAGTTACGGGACAGGATCCACAGATACGCAGTATTTT
NA,NA,TRBJ2-5,TRBV18,CASSPRDQETQYF,TGTGCCAGCTCACCACGGGACCAAGAGACCCAGTACTTC
NA,NA,TRBJ1-3,TRBV28,CASSLSSGSGNTIYF,TGTGCCAGCAGTTTATCGAGTGGGTCTGGAAACACCATATATTTT
TRBD2,NA,TRBJ2-7,TRBV5-4,CASSRTSGNPPEQYF,TGTGCCAGCAGTCGGACTAGCGGGAATCCCCCCGAGCAGTACTTC
TRBD2,NA,TRBJ2-1,TRBV29-1,CSVSQGVRLAAPYNEQFF,TGCAGCGTCTCTCAGGGGGTAAGACTAGCGGCCCCCTACAATGAGCAGTTCTTC
TRBD1,once,TRBJ1-2,TRBV5-1,CASSLQGDYGYTF,TGCGCCAGCAGCTTACAGGGGGACTATGGCTACACCTTC
TRBD1,NA,TRBJ1-2,TRBV6-6,CASMAGGDWANYGYTF,TGTGCCAGCATGGCAGGGGGCGATTGGGCTAACTATGGCTACACCTTC
NA,NA,TRBJ2-1,TRBV12-2,CASRCLVGRRGESYNEQFF,TGTGCAAGTCGCTGCCTCGTTGGCAGGCGTGGAGAATCCTACAATGAGCAGTTCTTC
NA,NA,TRBJ2-1,TRBV7-7,CASSPGTDYNEQFF,TGTGCTAGCAGCCCCGGGACCGACTACAATGAGCAGTTCTTC
NA,NA,TRBJ2-2,TRBV2,CASTDNPGELFF,TGTGCCAGCACCGACAACCCCGGGGAGCTGTTTTTT
TRBD2,NA,TRBJ2-7,TRBV20-1,CSAPFGGGQYF,TGCAGTGCCCCTTTTGGGGGGGGGCAGTACTTC
NA,NA,TRBJ1-6,TRBV18,CASSPSGGRSVLHF,TGTGCCAGCTCACCGTCGGGGGGTAGATCAGTCCTCCACTTT
NA,NA,TRBJ2-7,TRBV12-3/TRBV12-4,CASSPRAMGEQYF,TGTGCCAGCAGCCCAAGGGCGATGGGAGAGCAGTACTTC
NA,NA,TRBJ2-5,TRBV4-2,CASSQDHPQETQYF,TGTGCCAGCAGCCAAGACCACCCGCAAGAGACCCAGTACTTC
NA,NA,TRBJ1-3,TRBV5-4,CASSLDGGSGNTIYF,TGTGCCAGCAGCTTGGACGGGGGCTCTGGAAACACCATATATTTT
NA,NA,TRBJ1-5,TRBV5-6,CASSTRDVGGGQPQHF,TGTGCCAGCAGCACCCGGGACGTCGGCGGGGGCCAGCCCCAGCATTTT
NA,NA,TRBJ1-1,TRBV30,CAWSGRIDTEAFF,TGTGCCTGGTCGGGCAGAATCGACACTGAAGCTTTCTTT
TRBD1,NA,TRBJ2-1,TRBV3-1/TRBV3-2,CASREGDRVSYNEQFF,TGTGCCAGCAGGGAAGGGGACAGGGTGTCCTACAATGAGCAGTTCTTC
NA,NA,TRBJ1-5,TRBV18,CASSPIWVKQGSNQPQHF,TGTGCCAGCTCACCCATTTGGGTCAAGCAGGGTTCTAATCAGCCCCAGCATTTT
TRBD1,NA,TRBJ2-1,TRBV12-5,CASAPGQAFDNEQFF,TGTGCTAGTGCCCCGGGACAGGCATTTGACAATGAGCAGTTCTTC
NA,NA,TRBJ1-4,TRBV9,CASSPRGLSEKLFF,TGTGCCAGCAGCCCCAGGGGTTTAAGTGAAAAACTGTTTTTT
NA,once,TRBJ2-7,TRBV15,CATSRDTQTLHEQYF,TGTGCCACCAGCAGGGACACCCAAACGCTCCACGAGCAGTACTTC
TRBD1,NA,TRBJ1-1,TRBV18,CASSDPGQEAFF,TGTGCCAGCTCAGATCCGGGACAGGAAGCTTTCTTT
TRBD1,NA,TRBJ1-4,TRBV15,CATSRSGQSHEKLFF,TGTGCCACCAGCAGATCGGGACAGTCCCATGAAAAACTGTTTTTT
NA,NA,TRBJ2-7,TRBV3-1/TRBV3-2,CASSRSLWEIGYEQYF,TGTGCCAGCAGCCGCTCATTATGGGAAATCGGATACGAGCAGTACTTC
NA,NA,TRBJ2-7,TRBV5-4,CASSHRQSTYEQYF,TGTGCCAGCAGCCACCGACAGAGCACCTACGAGCAGTACTTC
TRBD1,NA,TRBJ2-1,TRBV7-7,CASSLDRDSSYNEQFF,TGTGCTAGCAGCTTAGACCGGGACAGCTCCTACAATGAGCAGTTCTTC
TRBD1,NA,TRBJ2-7,TRBV2,CASSEGQLTYEQYF,TGTGCCAGCAGTGAGGGACAGCTGACCTACGAGCAGTACTTC
NA,NA,TRBJ2-5,TRBV2,CASSVVRGETQYF,TGTGCCAGCAGTGTTGTCCGGGGAGAGACCCAGTACTTC
NA,NA,TRBJ2-7,TRBV11-2,CASSRWDGADGEQYF,TGTGCCAGCAGCAGATGGGACGGGGCTGATGGCGAGCAGTACTTC
NA,once,TRBJ1-5,TRBV21-1,CASSKELLGQKKVNYSNQPQHF,TGTGCCAGCAGCAAAGAATTGCTGGGACAGAAAAAGGTAAATTATAGCAATCAGCCCCAGCATTTT
NA,NA,TRBJ1-6,TRBV5-5,CASSPGAYNSPLHF,TGTGCCAGCAGCCCCGGGGCCTATAATTCACCCCTCCACTTT
NA,NA,TRBJ2-5,TRBV27,CASSLRGTNRQETQYF,TGTGCCAGCAGTTTACGCGGGACCAACCGTCAAGAGACCCAGTACTTC
TRBD1,NA,TRBJ1-1,TRBV5-6,CASSYGQVEAFF,TGTGCCAGCAGCTACGGACAGGTCGAAGCTTTCTTT
NA,NA,TRBJ1-5,TRBV10-3,CAISEAGGSNQPQHF,TGTGCCATCAGTGAGGCGGGGGGGAGCAATCAGCCCCAGCATTTT
NA,NA,TRBJ1-2,TRBV28,CASSPRGYGYTF,TGTGCCAGCAGTCCCAGGGGCTATGGCTACACCTTC
TRBD2,NA,TRBJ2-1,TRBV6-2/TRBV6-3,CASSYSGGPRRDEQFF,TGTGCCAGCAGTTACTCGGGAGGGCCAAGGAGGGATGAGCAGTTCTTC
TRBD1,NA,TRBJ2-5,TRBV29-1,CSVSDRGRETQYF,TGCAGCGTCTCGGACAGGGGGCGAGAGACCCAGTACTTC
TRBD1,once,TRBJ1-1,TRBV7-9,CASSFTGDTEAFF,TGTGCCAGCAGCTTTACAGGGGACACTGAAGCTTTCTTT
NA,NA,TRBJ2-7,TRBV30,CAWSRSGAVSSYEQYF,TGTGCCTGGAGCCGAAGTGGGGCAGTTAGCTCCTACGAGCAGTACTTC
TRBD1,NA,TRBJ1-5,TRBV24-1,CATGTGGSNQPQHF,TGTGCCACCGGAACAGGGGGAAGCAATCAGCCCCAGCATTTT
NA,NA,TRBJ2-5,TRBV5-1,CASSTGPRGTQYF,TGCGCCAGCAGCACGGGACCGCGAGGGACCCAGTACTTC
TRBD1,NA,TRBJ1-5,TRBV9,CASSVEGGGQPQHF,TGTGCCAGCAGCGTAGAAGGGGGCGGTCAGCCCCAGCATTTT
NA,NA,TRBJ1-2,TRBV7-2,CASSQPGDGYGYTF,TGTGCCAGCAGCCAGCCCGGGGACGGCTATGGCTACACCTTC
NA,NA,TRBJ2-3,TRBV19,CASSRSEDTQYF,TGTGCCAGTAGTAGGAGTGAAGATACGCAGTATTTT